Listed below are T cell receptor beta chains from one sample, sequenced in a study of blood T cell repertoires in COVID-19. The protocol was immunoSEQ multiplex PCR, while the TCRdb copy is restricted to in-frame clones and leaves out a portion. The table records fewer than 200,000 clones, 70% to 90% of them present only once. The sample comprised peripheral blood. The receptors stem from a man aged 55 to 70 who had recovered from COVID-19. The CDR3 runs from the conserved cysteine through the conserved F or W. D genes are given only for firm matches. Only part of the rows carry a size: once, few, many, or a class if the clone is expanded.

D gene	clone size	CDR3 length	J gene	V gene	CDR3 DNA	CDR3 protein
NA	NA	14	TRBJ1-5	TRBV18	TGTGCCAGCTCACCCCCGGGTCAAGTGCAGCCCCAGCATTTT	CASSPPGQVQPQHF
NA	once	14	TRBJ1-3	TRBV7-2	TGTGCCAGCAGCCAGAGACAGGCTGGAAACACCATATATTTT	CASSQRQAGNTIYF
NA	NA	16	TRBJ2-3	TRBV11-1	TGTGCCAGCAGCTTAGGCGGCCCGGGGGGCACAGATACGCAGTATTTT	CASSLGGPGGTDTQYF
NA	few	12	TRBJ1-1	TRBV6-6	TGTGCCAGCAGGTTCGACAGGATGAAAGCTTTCTTT	CASRFDRMKAFF
TRBD2	NA	16	TRBJ2-5	TRBV7-2	TGTGCCAGCAGCTTAGGAGTAGCGGGGAACCAAGAGACCCAGTACTTC	CASSLGVAGNQETQYF
NA	NA	16	TRBJ2-1	TRBV3-1/TRBV3-2	TGTGCCAGCTTTAATGGGGGGTTTGGGAACTACAATGAGCAGTTCTTC	CASFNGGFGNYNEQFF
NA	NA	12	TRBJ1-1	TRBV12-3/TRBV12-4	TGTGCCAGCAGTTTTATGGACAATAGGGCTTTCTTT	CASSFMDNRAFF
TRBD1	NA	16	TRBJ2-4	TRBV19	TGTGCCAGTAGCCGGGACAGGACAATGGGGGGAAACATTCAGTACTTC	CASSRDRTMGGNIQYF
NA	NA	17	TRBJ2-3	TRBV11-3	TGTGCCAGCAGCTTAGGGCGGGCGGGGCGGACGACAGATACGCAGTATTTT	CASSLGRAGRTTDTQYF
NA	once	13	TRBJ1-2	TRBV30	TGTGCCTGGAGTGTTAGTCAGGGCCTTGGCTACACCTTC	CAWSVSQGLGYTF
TRBD2	NA	14	TRBJ2-5	TRBV10-3	TGTGCCATCAGTGAAACTAGCGGACGGGAGACCCAGTACTTC	CAISETSGRETQYF
NA	NA	14	TRBJ1-1	TRBV7-2	TGTGCCAGCAGCTTAGTGGCAGGGGAAGCTGAAGCTTTCTTT	CASSLVAGEAEAFF
TRBD1	NA	12	TRBJ2-7	TRBV29-1	TGCAGCGTTGTGAGACAGGGGGACGAGCAGTACTTC	CSVVRQGDEQYF
NA	few	13	TRBJ1-2	TRBV7-6	TGTGCCAGCAGCTTAGTAACAGGGCATGGCTACACCTTC	CASSLVTGHGYTF
NA	NA	14	TRBJ2-1	TRBV18	TGTGCCAGCTCACTTGGACTGTCGGGGAATGAGCAGTTCTTC	CASSLGLSGNEQFF
NA	NA	13	TRBJ1-1	TRBV12-5	TGTGCTAGTGGTCCTCAATCCGGGACTGAAGCTTTCTTT	CASGPQSGTEAFF
TRBD1	NA	15	TRBJ1-4	TRBV18	TGTGCCAGCTCACCCCAGGGGGCGACTAATGAAAAACTGTTTTTT	CASSPQGATNEKLFF
TRBD1	once	16	TRBJ1-3	TRBV7-9	TGTGCCAGCAGCTTAGCCGGGACAGACTCTGGAAACACCATATATTTT	CASSLAGTDSGNTIYF
TRBD1	few	15	TRBJ1-4	TRBV10-3	TGTGCCATCAGTGAGTCGGAGGGGGCAGGGGAAAAACTGTTTTTT	CAISESEGAGEKLFF
TRBD2	NA	14	TRBJ2-1	TRBV2	TGTGCCAGCGGCGTACTTCTAGCGGGGGGGCCTTGGTTCTTC	CASGVLLAGGPWFF
NA	NA	13	TRBJ1-1	TRBV12-3/TRBV12-4	TGTGCCAGCACCAGGGCGGGGGAAACTGAAGCTTTCTTT	CASTRAGETEAFF
TRBD2	NA	17	TRBJ2-7	TRBV3-1/TRBV3-2	TGTGCCAGCAGCCAAGCCAGCACAGCGGGGGGGCTCAAAGAGCAGTACTTC	CASSQASTAGGLKEQYF
TRBD1	once	14	TRBJ2-5	TRBV6-5	TGTGCCAGCAGTTCTTGGACAGGGGAAGAGACCCAGTACTTC	CASSSWTGEETQYF
TRBD1	NA	17	TRBJ2-7	TRBV5-1	TGCGCCAGCAGCTTGGCCATTTGGGACAGTTCTTCCTACGAGCAGTACTTC	CASSLAIWDSSSYEQYF
NA	NA	14	TRBJ2-3	TRBV6-6	TGTGCCAGCAATAGGGAGCTCACCACAGATACGCAGTATTTT	CASNRELTTDTQYF
NA	NA	14	TRBJ1-1	TRBV7-9	TGTGCCAGCAGGTCGTTGGGGGCAGGCACTGAAGCTTTCTTT	CASRSLGAGTEAFF
TRBD1	NA	14	TRBJ1-2	TRBV5-1	TGCGCCAGCAGCCCGGATGGGACAGGGAACGGCTACACCTTC	CASSPDGTGNGYTF
NA	NA	12	TRBJ1-5	TRBV5-6	TGTGCCAGCAGCAACTGGAATCAGCCCCAGCATTTT	CASSNWNQPQHF
TRBD1	NA	13	TRBJ1-1	TRBV11-2	TGTGCCAGCAGCTATACAGGGGCCACTGAAGCTTTCTTT	CASSYTGATEAFF
NA	NA	13	TRBJ1-4	TRBV10-2	TGCGCCAGCACCGCGTCGGGGGGAGAAAAACTGTTTTTT	CASTASGGEKLFF
TRBD1	NA	14	TRBJ2-7	TRBV6-5	TGTGCCAGCAAAGGGACAGGGGGTATCTACGAGCAGTACTTC	CASKGTGGIYEQYF
NA	NA	14	TRBJ1-1	TRBV27	TGTGCCAGCAGTTGGAGGAGGGGGAACACTGAAGCTTTCTTT	CASSWRRGNTEAFF
NA	once	14	TRBJ2-7	TRBV27	TGTGCCAGCAGTCTACAGGGTCCGGTTGACGAGCAGTACTTC	CASSLQGPVDEQYF
NA	few	13	TRBJ2-7	TRBV13	TGTGCCAGCAGCTTAGGGTGGGGGACTGGGCAGTACTTC	CASSLGWGTGQYF
NA	once	13	TRBJ2-3	TRBV11-2	TGTGCCAGCAGCCGGACAAGGACAGATACGCAGTATTTT	CASSRTRTDTQYF
TRBD1	NA	13	TRBJ2-3	TRBV6-2/TRBV6-3	TGTGCCAGCAGTTTGCAGGGGGTTTTTTCGTCGTATTTT	CASSLQGVFSSYF
NA	NA	15	TRBJ2-6	TRBV5-3	TGTGCCAGAAGCTTGCAACTCTCTGGGGCCAACGTCCTGACTTTC	CARSLQLSGANVLTF
TRBD1	NA	12	TRBJ2-5	TRBV6-2/TRBV6-3	TGTGCCAGCAGTCAGGACAGGGCCTCGCAGTACTTC	CASSQDRASQYF
NA	NA	15	TRBJ1-2	TRBV19	TGTGCCAGTAGTATCAAAGGGGGACTAAACTATGGCTACACCTTC	CASSIKGGLNYGYTF
NA	once	16	TRBJ1-1	TRBV7-7	TGTGCTAGCAGCTTAGTGGGCAGGGCGTGGGGCACTGAAGCTTTCTTT	CASSLVGRAWGTEAFF
TRBD1	NA	16	TRBJ2-7	TRBV19	TGTGCCAGTAGTATAGACGGACAGGGAAAGGGCTACGAGCAGTACTTC	CASSIDGQGKGYEQYF
NA	once	12	TRBJ2-7	TRBV12-3/TRBV12-4	TGTGCCAGCAGTTTAGAGGAGGGCGAGCAGTACTTC	CASSLEEGEQYF
NA	NA	13	TRBJ1-2	TRBV24-1	TGTGCCACCAGTGATGAGTGGGAGGTAGGCTACACCTTC	CATSDEWEVGYTF
TRBD2	NA	15	TRBJ2-1	TRBV29-1	TGCAGCGTTGAGTGGCGGGGGGCTAAGTTTAACGAGCAGTTCTTC	CSVEWRGAKFNEQFF
NA	NA	15	TRBJ1-5	TRBV6-1	TGTGCCAGCAGTGAAGTGGGGGGGTTCAATCAGCCCCAGCATTTT	CASSEVGGFNQPQHF
TRBD2	once	19	TRBJ2-5	TRBV5-1	TGCGCCAGCAGCTCTGGGACTAGCGGGGTCCCCGCTTCACAAGAGACCCAGTACTTC	CASSSGTSGVPASQETQYF
TRBD2	NA	15	TRBJ2-5	TRBV6-5	TGTGCCAGCAGTAGACTAGCGGGGGGTGGGGAGACCCAGTACTTC	CASSRLAGGGETQYF
TRBD1	NA	15	TRBJ1-2	TRBV7-2	TGTGCCAGCAGCTTTGACAGGGAAAGGATCGGTGGCTACACCTTC	CASSFDRERIGGYTF
NA	NA	15	TRBJ1-1	TRBV7-9	TGTGCCAGCAGCGACCACAGGGAAGGGAGCACTGAAGCTTTCTTT	CASSDHREGSTEAFF
NA	few	17	TRBJ2-7	TRBV7-2	TGTGCCAGCAGCTTATTCGGGCTAGCGTCTTTGGGTAGGGAGCAGTACTTC	CASSLFGLASLGREQYF
NA	few	11	TRBJ2-1	TRBV10-3	TGTGCCATCAGTGAACAGGGCGAGCAGTTCTTC	CAISEQGEQFF
NA	few	16	TRBJ2-2	TRBV5-1	TGCGCCAGCAGCTTCTCCCCGATAATCAGCACCGGGGAGCTGTTTTTT	CASSFSPIISTGELFF